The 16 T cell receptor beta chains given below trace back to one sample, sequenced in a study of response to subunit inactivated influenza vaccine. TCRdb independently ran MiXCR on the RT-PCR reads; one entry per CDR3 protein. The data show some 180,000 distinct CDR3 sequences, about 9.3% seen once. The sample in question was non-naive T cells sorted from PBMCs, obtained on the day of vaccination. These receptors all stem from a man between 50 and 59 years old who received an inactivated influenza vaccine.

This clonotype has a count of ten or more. CDR3 amino acids: CASSLARGVAYEQYF. The DNA for the CDR3 is TGTGCCAGCAGCTTGGCCCGAGGGGTCGCCTACGAGCAGTACTTC. The chain employs TRBV5-5 and TRBJ2-7, with D perhaps assigned TRBD1 or TRBD2 (5 bases each). The length of the CDR3 is 15 residues. Germline loops: CDR1 SGHKS, CDR2 YYEKEE (reference sequence). Trimming took off 0 bases at V and 2 bases at J, with 12 bases between the two ends.

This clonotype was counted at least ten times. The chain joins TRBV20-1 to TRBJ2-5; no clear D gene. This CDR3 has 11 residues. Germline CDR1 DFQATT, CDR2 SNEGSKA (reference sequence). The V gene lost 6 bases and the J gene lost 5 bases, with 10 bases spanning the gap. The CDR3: CSATKGETQYF. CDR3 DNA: TGCAGTGCAACGAAAGGGGAGACCCAGTACTTC.

CDR3 sequence: CASSSPTVTTNTGELFF. DNA for the CDR3: TGCGCCAGCAGCTCTCCGACAGTGACCACGAACACCGGGGAGCTGTTTTTT. The chain couples TRBV5-1 to TRBJ2-2; maybe TRBD1 (5 bases). The CDR3 length is 17 residues. Germline CDR1 is SGHRS and CDR2 is YFSETQ. V was clipped by 3 bases and J by 0 bases, with 15 bases between them.

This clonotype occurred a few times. The CDR3 spells CASRGGDIGNTIYF. DNA for the CDR3: TGTGCCAGCAGAGGCGGGGATATCGGAAACACCATATATTTT. V usage is TRBV2 and J usage is TRBJ1-3; D is ambiguous. Germline assignment: CDR1 SNHLY and CDR2 FYNNEI. CDR3 length equals 14 residues. The V end was cut by 6 bases, the J end by 4 bases, with 13 bases between.

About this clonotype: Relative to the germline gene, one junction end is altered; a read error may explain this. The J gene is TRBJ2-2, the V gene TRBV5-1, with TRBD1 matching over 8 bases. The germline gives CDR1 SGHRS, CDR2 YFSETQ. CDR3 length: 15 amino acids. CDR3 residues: CSSSLGQANTGELFF. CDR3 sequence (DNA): TGCTCCAGCAGCTTGGGACAGGCGAACACCGGGGAGCTGTTTTTT. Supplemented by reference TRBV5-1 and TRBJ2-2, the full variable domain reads KAGVTQTPRYLIKTRGQQVTLSCSPISGHRSVSWYQQTPGQGLQFLFEYFSETQRNKGNFPGRFSGRQFSNSRSEMNVSTLELGDSALYLCSSSLGQANTGELFFGEGSRLTVL.

CDR3 nucleotides: TGTGCCAGCAGTTACCGACTAGCGGGGAGCTCCTACGAGCAGTACTTC. Translation: CASSYRLAGSSYEQYF. The chain uses TRBV6-2 or TRBV6-3 and TRBJ2-7, with 11 bases matching TRBD2. This CDR3 is built from 16 residues. Losses at the gene ends were 2 bases for V and 0 bases for J; bases not matched to a gene: 3. Germline V gene data show CDR1 as MNHEY and CDR2 as SVGEGT.

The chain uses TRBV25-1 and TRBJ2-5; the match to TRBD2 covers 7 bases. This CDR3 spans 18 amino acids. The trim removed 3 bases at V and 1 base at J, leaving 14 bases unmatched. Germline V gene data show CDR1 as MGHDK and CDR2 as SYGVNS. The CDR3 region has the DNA TGTGCCAGCAGTGATGGGCCGCAGGGAGCGGGGTCCCAAGAGACCCAGTACTTC. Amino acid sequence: CASSDGPQGAGSQETQYF.

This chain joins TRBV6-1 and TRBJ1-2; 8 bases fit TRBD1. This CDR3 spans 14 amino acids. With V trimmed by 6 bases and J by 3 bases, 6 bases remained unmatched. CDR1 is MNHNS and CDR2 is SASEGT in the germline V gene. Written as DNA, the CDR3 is TGTGCCAGCAGAGACAGGACAGGGTACTATGGCTACACCTTC. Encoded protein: CASRDRTGYYGYTF.

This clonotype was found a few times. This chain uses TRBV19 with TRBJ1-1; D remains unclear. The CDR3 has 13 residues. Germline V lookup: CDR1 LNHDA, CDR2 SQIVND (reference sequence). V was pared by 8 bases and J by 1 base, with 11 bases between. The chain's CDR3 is CASRAGRNTEAFF. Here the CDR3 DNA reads TGTGCCAGTCGGGCGGGGAGGAACACTGAAGCTTTCTTT.

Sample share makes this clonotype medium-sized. CDR3 in DNA: TGCGCCAGCAGCTCTGGACTAGCGGGAGATATTAATGATGAGCAGTTCTTC. Protein sequence: CASSSGLAGDINDEQFF. The genes are TRBV5-1 and TRBJ2-1, with 13 bases that match TRBD2. V gave up 3 bases and J gave up 8 bases; unmatched junction bases: 11. The V gene's germline CDR1 is SGHRS and CDR2 YFSETQ. CDR3 length equals 17 residues.

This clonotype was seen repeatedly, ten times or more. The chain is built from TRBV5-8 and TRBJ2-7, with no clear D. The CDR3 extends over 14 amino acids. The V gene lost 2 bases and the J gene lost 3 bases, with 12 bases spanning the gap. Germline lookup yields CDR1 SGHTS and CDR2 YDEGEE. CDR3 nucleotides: TGTGCCAGCAGCTTTAAGGGCGACCTCTACGAGCAGTACTTC. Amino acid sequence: CASSFKGDLYEQYF.

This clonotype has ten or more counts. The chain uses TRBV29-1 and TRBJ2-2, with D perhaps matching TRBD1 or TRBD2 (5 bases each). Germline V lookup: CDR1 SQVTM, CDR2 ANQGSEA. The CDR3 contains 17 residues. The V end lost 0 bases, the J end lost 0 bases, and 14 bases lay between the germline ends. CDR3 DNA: TGCAGCGTTGAAGATCAAGGGGAGCTCCCGAACACCGGGGAGCTGTTTTTT. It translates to CSVEDQGELPNTGELFF.

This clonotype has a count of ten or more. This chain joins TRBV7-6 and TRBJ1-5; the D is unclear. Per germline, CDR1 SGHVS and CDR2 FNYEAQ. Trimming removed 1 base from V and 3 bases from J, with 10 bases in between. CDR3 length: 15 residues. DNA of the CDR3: TGTGCCAGCAGCTTAGTGTCAGCTACCAATCAGCCCCAGCATTTT. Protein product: CASSLVSATNQPQHF.

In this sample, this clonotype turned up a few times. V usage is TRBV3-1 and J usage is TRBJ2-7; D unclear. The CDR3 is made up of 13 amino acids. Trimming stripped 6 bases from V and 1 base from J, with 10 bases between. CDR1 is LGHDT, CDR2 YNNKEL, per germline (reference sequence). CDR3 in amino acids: CASSRGLSYEQYF. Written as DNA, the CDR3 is TGTGCCAGCAGTCGAGGTTTATCCTACGAGCAGTACTTC.

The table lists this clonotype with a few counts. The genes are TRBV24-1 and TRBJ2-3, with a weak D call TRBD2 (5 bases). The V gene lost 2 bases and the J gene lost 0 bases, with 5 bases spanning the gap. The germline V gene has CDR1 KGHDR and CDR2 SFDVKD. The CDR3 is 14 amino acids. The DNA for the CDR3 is TGTGCCACCAGTGATTGGACTAGCACAGATACGCAGTATTTT. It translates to CATSDWTSTDTQYF.

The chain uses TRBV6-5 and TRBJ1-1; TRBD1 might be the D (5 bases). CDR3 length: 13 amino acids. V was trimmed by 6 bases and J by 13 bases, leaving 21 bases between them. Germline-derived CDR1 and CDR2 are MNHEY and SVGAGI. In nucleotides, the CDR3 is TGTGCCAGCAGATACGCTGACGGGGGGACGGATTTCTTT. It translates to CASRYADGGTDFF.